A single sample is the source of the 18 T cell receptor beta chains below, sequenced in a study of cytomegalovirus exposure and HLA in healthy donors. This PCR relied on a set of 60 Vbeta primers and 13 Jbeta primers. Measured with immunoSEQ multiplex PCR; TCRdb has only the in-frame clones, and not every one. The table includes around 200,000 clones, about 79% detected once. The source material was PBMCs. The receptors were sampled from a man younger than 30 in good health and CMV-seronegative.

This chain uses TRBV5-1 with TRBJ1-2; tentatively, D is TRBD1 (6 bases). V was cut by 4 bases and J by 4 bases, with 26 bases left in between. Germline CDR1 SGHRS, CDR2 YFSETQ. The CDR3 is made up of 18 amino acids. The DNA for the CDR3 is TGCGCCAGCAGCCAAAACTCAAATACAGGGATCGTGGTCTATGGCTACACCTTC. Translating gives CASSQNSNTGIVVYGYTF. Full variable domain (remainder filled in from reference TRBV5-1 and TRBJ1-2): KAGVTQTPRYLIKTRGQQVTLSCSPISGHRSVSWYQQTPGQGLQFLFEYFSETQRNKGNFPGRFSGRQFSNSRSEMNVSTLELGDSALYLCASSQNSNTGIVVYGYTFGSGTRLTVV.

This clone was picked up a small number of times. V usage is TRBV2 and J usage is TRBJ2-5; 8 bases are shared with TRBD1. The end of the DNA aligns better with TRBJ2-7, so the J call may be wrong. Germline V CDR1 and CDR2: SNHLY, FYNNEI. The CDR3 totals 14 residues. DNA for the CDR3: TGTGCCAGCAGTGCGACAGGGGAAACAGGCGAGCAGTACTTC. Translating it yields CASSATGETGEQYF.

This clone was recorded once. The CDR3 DNA follows: TGTGCCAGCAGTTTTACTAGCCCGGGGAATGAGCAGTTCTTC. Amino acid sequence: CASSFTSPGNEQFF. The rearrangement joins TRBV28 to TRBJ2-1; possibly TRBD2 for D (6 bases). The CDR3 has 14 amino acids. CDR1 MDHEN and CDR2 SYDVKM come from the germline V gene. V gave up 3 bases and J gave up 7 bases, with 13 bases separating them.

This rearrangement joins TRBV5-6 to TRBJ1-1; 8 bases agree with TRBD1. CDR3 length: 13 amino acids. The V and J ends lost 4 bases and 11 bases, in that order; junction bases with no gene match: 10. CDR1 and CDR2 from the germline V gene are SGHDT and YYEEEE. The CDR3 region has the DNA TGTGCCAGCAGCGTGACAGGGGCCCTCCGGGCTTTCTTT. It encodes CASSVTGALRAFF.

CDR3 sequence: CASSLGTKSRTDQETQYF. The DNA of the CDR3 is TGCGCCAGCAGCTTGGGGACGAAGTCTCGGACAGATCAAGAGACCCAGTACTTC. V and J are TRBV5-1 and TRBJ2-5; D is perhaps TRBD1 (6 bases). Germline assignment: CDR1 SGHRS and CDR2 YFSETQ. The CDR3 extends over 18 amino acids. V lost 0 bases and J 2 bases, leaving 20 bases between the germline ends.

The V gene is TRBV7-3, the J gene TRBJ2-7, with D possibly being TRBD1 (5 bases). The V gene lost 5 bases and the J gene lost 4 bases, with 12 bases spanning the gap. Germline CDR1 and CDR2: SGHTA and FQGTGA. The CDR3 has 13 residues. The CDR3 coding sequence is TGTGCCAGCAGCCCCCCAGGGCGATACGAGCAGTACTTC. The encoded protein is CASSPPGRYEQYF.

CDR3 sequence (DNA): TGTGCCTGGAGTACAGGGTTTCAAAACACCATATATTTT. Translated: CAWSTGFQNTIYF. The chain couples TRBV30 to TRBJ1-3; D possibly corresponds to TRBD1 (6 bases). Germline V CDR1 and CDR2: GTSNPN, SVGIG (reference sequence). The CDR3 loop spans 13 amino acids. V was clipped by 2 bases and J by 6 bases, with 11 bases between them.

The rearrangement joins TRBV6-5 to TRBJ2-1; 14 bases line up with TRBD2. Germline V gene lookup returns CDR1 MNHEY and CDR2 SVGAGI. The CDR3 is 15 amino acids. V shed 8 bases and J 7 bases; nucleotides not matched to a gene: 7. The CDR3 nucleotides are TGTGCCAGCGGACGACTAGCGGGAGGGGGTAATGAGCAGTTCTTC. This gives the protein CASGRLAGGGNEQFF.

CDR3 protein: CASSRFSGETQYF. The DNA for the CDR3 is TGTGCCAGCAGCCGCTTTAGCGGGGAGACCCAGTACTTC. This chain uses TRBV7-6 with TRBJ2-5, with 7 bases lining up with TRBD2. Trimming at V came to 5 bases and at J to 5 bases, leaving 5 bases not matched to a gene. The CDR3 contains 13 residues. Germline lookup yields CDR1 SGHVS and CDR2 FNYEAQ.

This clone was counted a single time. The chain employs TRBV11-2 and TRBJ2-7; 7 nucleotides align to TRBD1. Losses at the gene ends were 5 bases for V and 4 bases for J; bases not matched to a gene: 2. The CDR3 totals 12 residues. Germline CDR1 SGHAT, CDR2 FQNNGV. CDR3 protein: CASSRDSYEQYF. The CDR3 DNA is TGTGCCAGCAGCCGGGACAGTTACGAGCAGTACTTC.

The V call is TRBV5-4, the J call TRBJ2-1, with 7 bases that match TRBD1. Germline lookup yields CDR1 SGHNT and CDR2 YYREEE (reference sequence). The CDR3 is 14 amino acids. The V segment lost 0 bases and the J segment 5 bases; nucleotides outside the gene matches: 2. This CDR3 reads CASSLDGTDNEQFF. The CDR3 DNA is TGTGCCAGCAGCTTGGACGGGACAGACAATGAGCAGTTCTTC.

For the CDR3, the DNA is TGTGCCAGCAGCAACGCACGTGAGGGGGCGGGTGAAAAACTGTTTTTT. Residues: CASSNAREGAGEKLFF. The chain employs TRBV5-4 and TRBJ1-4; 7 positions agree with TRBD1. This CDR3 has 16 amino acids. CDR1 is SGHNT, CDR2 YYREEE, per germline (reference sequence). V lost 4 bases and J lost 7; bases outside the gene matches: 13.

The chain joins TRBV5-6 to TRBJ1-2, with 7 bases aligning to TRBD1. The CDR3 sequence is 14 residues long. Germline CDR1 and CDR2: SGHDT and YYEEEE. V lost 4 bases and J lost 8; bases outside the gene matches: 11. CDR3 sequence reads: CASSAVDRQGGYTF. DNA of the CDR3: TGTGCCAGCAGCGCCGTGGACAGGCAGGGCGGCTACACCTTC.

The CDR3 spells CATSRGQGRLNTEAFF. CDR3 nucleotides: TGTGCCACCAGCCGCGGACAGGGACGCCTGAACACTGAAGCTTTCTTT. V is TRBV15 and J is TRBJ1-1, with 8 bases identical to TRBD1. Trimming took 5 bases from V and 0 from J; bases not matched to a gene: 8. The V gene's germline CDR1 is LNHNV and CDR2 YYDKDF (reference sequence). There are 16 residues in the CDR3.

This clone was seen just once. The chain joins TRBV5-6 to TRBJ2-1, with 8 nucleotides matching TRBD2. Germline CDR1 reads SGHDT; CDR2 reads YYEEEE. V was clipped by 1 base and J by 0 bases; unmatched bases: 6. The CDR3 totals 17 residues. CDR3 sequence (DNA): TGTGCCAGCAGCTTGCGCCTGACTAGCGCCTCCTACAATGAGCAGTTCTTC. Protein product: CASSLRLTSASYNEQFF. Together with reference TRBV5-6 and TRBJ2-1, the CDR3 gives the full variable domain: DAGVTQSPTHLIKTRGQQVTLRCSPKSGHDTVSWYQQALGQGPQFIFQYYEEEERQRGNFPDRFSGHQFPNYSSELNVNALLLGDSALYLCASSLRLTSASYNEQFFGPGTRLTVL.

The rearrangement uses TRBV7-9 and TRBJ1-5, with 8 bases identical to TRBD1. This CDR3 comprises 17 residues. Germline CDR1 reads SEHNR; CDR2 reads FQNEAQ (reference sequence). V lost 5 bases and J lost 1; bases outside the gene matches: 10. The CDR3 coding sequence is TGTGCCAGCAGCCTAACAAGTGGACAGGGCAGCAATCAGCCCCAGCATTTT. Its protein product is CASSLTSGQGSNQPQHF.

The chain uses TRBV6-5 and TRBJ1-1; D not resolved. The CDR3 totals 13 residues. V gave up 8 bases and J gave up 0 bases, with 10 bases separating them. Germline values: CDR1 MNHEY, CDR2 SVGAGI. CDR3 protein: CASGPRLNTEAFF. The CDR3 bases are TGTGCCAGCGGGCCGAGATTGAACACTGAAGCTTTCTTT.

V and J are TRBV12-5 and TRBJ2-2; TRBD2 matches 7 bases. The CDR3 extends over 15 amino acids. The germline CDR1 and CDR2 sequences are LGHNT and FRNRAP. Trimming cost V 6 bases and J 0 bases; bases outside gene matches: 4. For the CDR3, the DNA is TGTGCTAGTGGGGCCGGGGGGTCGAACACCGGGGAGCTGTTTTTT. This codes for CASGAGGSNTGELFF.